The rows below give T cell receptor beta chains drawn from one sample of a study of CD8 T cell repertoires and HIV-1 epitope variants. Assay: immunoSEQ multiplex PCR; the TCRdb copy retains only in-frame clones and omits some. Of roughly 100,000 clones detected, approximately 70% appear once; the ten largest clones hold roughly 24%. Sequencing input: uncultured baseline CD8+ T cells from peripheral blood mononuclear cells (PBMCs). The source is a male donor with HIV. Both conserved end residues are part of each CDR3. D genes are given only for firm matches. Clone size is stated in some rows and not others, as once, few, many or a class when expanded.

len	abundance	d_gene	v_gene	j_gene	CDR3aa	CDR3nt
22	.	TRBD2	TRBV28	TRBJ2-2	CASSLPTPSTSGFRRETGELFF	TGTGCCAGCAGTTTACCCACTCCTTCGACTAGCGGGTTTAGGCGGGAGACCGGGGAGCTGTTTTTT
15	once	TRBD1	TRBV7-2	TRBJ2-7	CASSSRQGTKYEQYF	TGTGCCAGCAGCTCAAGACAGGGGACCAAATACGAGCAGTACTTC
14	.	.	TRBV5-1	TRBJ2-2	CASSLDGPTGELFF	TGCGCCAGCAGCTTGGATGGTCCCACCGGGGAGCTGTTTTTT
15	.	.	TRBV10-3	TRBJ1-6	CAIRGGSSYNSPLHF	TGTGCCATCAGGGGCGGGAGCTCCTATAATTCACCCCTCCACTTT
13	.	.	TRBV6-5	TRBJ1-1	CASSYSRDTEAFF	TGTGCCAGCAGTTACTCCAGGGACACTGAAGCTTTCTTT
16	.	.	TRBV9	TRBJ2-5	CASSVGVMGRGETQYF	TGTGCCAGCAGCGTAGGGGTGATGGGGCGGGGAGAGACCCAGTACTTC
14	.	.	TRBV5-8	TRBJ2-3	CASSFDRATVTQYF	TGTGCCAGCAGCTTTGACAGAGCCACAGTCACGCAGTATTTT
14	.	.	TRBV7-2	TRBJ2-1	CASSLQAGANEQFF	TGTGCCAGCAGCTTACAGGCAGGGGCTAATGAGCAGTTCTTC
15	.	TRBD1	TRBV5-1	TRBJ1-2	CASRLGTVLDYGYTF	TGCGCCAGCCGCTTGGGGACAGTCTTGGACTATGGCTACACCTTC
13	.	.	TRBV14	TRBJ1-2	CASSPTGFYGYTF	TGTGCCAGCAGCCCAACAGGATTTTATGGCTACACCTTC
14	.	.	TRBV13	TRBJ2-7	CASSQARGSYEQYF	TGTGCCAGCAGCCAGGCGAGGGGCTCCTACGAGCAGTACTTC
19	.	TRBD1	TRBV7-9	TRBJ2-6	CASSVRDRSSVSGANVLTF	TGTGCCAGCAGCGTAAGGGACAGGTCTAGTGTATCTGGGGCCAACGTCCTGACTTTC
15	.	.	TRBV6-6	TRBJ2-7	CASSYLLGGGYEQYF	TGTGCCAGCAGTTACCTCCTAGGCGGAGGGTACGAGCAGTACTTC
18	.	.	TRBV27	TRBJ1-6	CASSTSGLPTSYNSPLHF	TGTGCCAGCAGTACCTCGGGACTCCCTACCTCCTATAATTCACCCCTCCACTTT
17	.	.	TRBV19	TRBJ1-1	CASSITPFWGNPTEAFF	TGTGCCAGTAGTATTACTCCCTTCTGGGGGAACCCCACTGAAGCTTTCTTT
16	.	.	TRBV5-1	TRBJ2-7	CASSWRMAGQGHEQYF	TGCGCCAGCAGCTGGCGGATGGCAGGCCAAGGACACGAGCAGTACTTC
15	.	.	TRBV30	TRBJ2-5	CAWSERQDFQETQYF	TGTGCCTGGAGTGAGCGACAGGACTTTCAAGAGACCCAGTACTTC
14	.	.	TRBV5-8	TRBJ2-5	CASSLAGSRETQYF	TGTGCCAGCAGCTTGGCCGGGAGTCGGGAGACCCAGTACTTC
13	.	.	TRBV7-2	TRBJ1-2	CASSLNEGRGYTF	TGTGCCAGCAGCTTAAACGAGGGGCGGGGCTACACCTTC
15	.	.	TRBV9	TRBJ1-3	CASSVGPSSGNTIYF	TGTGCCAGCAGCGTAGGGCCGAGCTCTGGAAACACCATATATTTT
14	.	TRBD1	TRBV7-9	TRBJ1-1	CASTPTGAYTEAFF	TGTGCCAGCACCCCGACAGGGGCCTACACTGAAGCTTTCTTT
12	.	.	TRBV5-6	TRBJ1-1	CASSLGGGRAFF	TGTGCCAGCAGCTTGGGTGGAGGTAGAGCTTTCTTT
13	.	.	TRBV15	TRBJ2-7	CATSRDRDGEQYF	TGTGCCACCAGCAGAGACAGGGATGGCGAGCAGTACTTC
13	.	.	TRBV5-1	TRBJ1-1	CASSEHLNTEAFF	TGCGCCAGCAGCGAACACTTGAACACTGAAGCTTTCTTT